This T cell receptor (beta chain) emerged from a study of human versus mouse CDR3 diversity and MHC coevolution (dated by TCRdb to 2016 to 2017). Regarding the complete study: According to reports, the immunoSEQ assay can detect one in 200,000 T cells and keeps multiplex PCR amplification bias to a minimum. Across the mouse and human samples, each sample yielded between about 5.5 x 10^6 and 1.7 x 10^7 valid reads. As a reference point for TCR selection on multiple MHC II alleles, the study used human naive CD4 T cell repertoires and compared them against human-TCR-locus transgenic mice that have a single MHC II. Three healthy volunteer blood donors made up the human cohort, with one aged 30 to 40, one aged 40 to 49 and one aged 60 to 70 at collection.

The QIAGEN blood and tissue kit was used to extract genomic DNA from the sorted cells, and that DNA was then quantified on a NanoDrop 1000. Using multiplex PCR of genomic DNA, the immunoSEQ platform deep sequenced and quantified the TCR alpha and beta chains. The paper's data handling went like this. Annotation of the TCR sequences relied on IMGT gene and region definitions. Out-of-frame rearrangements were used as a proxy for the preselection repertoire and compared with in-frame clonotypes. To estimate repertoire size, the study used the iCHAO1 estimator that comes with the immunoSEQ platform. Clonal inequality was measured with a Gini index on in-frame amino acid clonotypes, based on the Lorenz curve. Shared clonotypes were counted with the intersect function of the R package tcR, and similarity was scored with the Jaccard index. V, J and V-J usage frequencies went into a principal component analysis run with the R prcomp function, with no normalization applied. The immuneACCESS repertoire file appears here via TCRdb, limited to in-frame rearrangements. These files lack a portion of the clones; in checked studies, under half of the deficit traces to unresolved V genes, and the cause of the others is not known. That table supplies the V and J calls and clone size; D and trimming were determined from the DNA. The sample contains tens of thousands of clones, around 94% of them found a single time. The ten largest clones add up to over 15% of the sample.

General conclusions and limits of the study: On average, more CDR3 deletions and insertions were observed in humans than in mice, indicating greater exonuclease and TdT activity. iCHAO1 estimates gave humans the largest TCR beta repertoire, 1.5 million to 2 million clonotypes, attributed likely to selection by multiple MHC II molecules. Among all the groups compared, the lowest clonal inequality scores came from two of the three human donors. Repertoire diversity was not considered directly comparable between humans and mice because human T cells were selected on roughly six MHC II alleles.

The V and J ends are trimmed by 4 bases and 6 bases, leaving 13 bases between them. The CDR3 contains 14 residues, cysteine and phenylalanine counted. Only the CDR3 region is kept as DNA, spanning 42 bases read in frame from base 1. CDR1 MNHNS and CDR2 SASEGT are derived from the germline V gene. A word on this clone: The target of this receptor is not known. There are no base qualities to consult, and no much larger clone falls within one base.

Naive CD4 T cells, defined as CD45RO-negative and CD62L-positive, were isolated from PBMCs by fluorescence-activated cell sorting. Around 50 ml of fresh peripheral blood was collected from each donor, and PBMCs were isolated by Ficoll density centrifugation. All samples were sorted on a FACSAria III instrument and reached purity above 95%. This TCR came from a person between 55 and 70 years old in good health. Sequences were obtained from naive CD4+ T cells from blood. The cell subset or site label of this sample denotes: CD45RO-negative CD62L-positive naive CD4 T cells. Here the chain combines TRBV6-1 and TRBJ1-5; TRBD1 is a possible D gene, resting on 5 matching bases. CDR3 sequence: CASSGQGNSQPQHF. The bases are TGTGCCAGCAGTGGGCAGGGAAATAGTCAGCCCCAGCATTTT.